The clone carrying this T cell receptor (beta chain) occurred once. Antigen: not known. This entry comes from a study of a mutant IDH1 vaccine in newly diagnosed glioma. Study-wide results and caveats: The study observed vaccine-induced immune responses in more than 80% of patients.

The time point was: baseline, week 1 (first vaccination visit). The treatment: pre-vaccination baseline after standard-of-care therapy. Measured with immunoSEQ multiplex PCR; TCRdb has only the in-frame clones, and not every one. This sample has fewer than 50,000 clones; 75% to 85% occur once, and the top ten carry less than 9.5%. Trimming stripped 7 bases from V and 8 bases from J, with 21 bases between. Germline V gene data show CDR1 as SNHLY and CDR2 as FYNNEI. CDR3 size: 15 residues. The clonotype comes from a middle-aged man with glioma. Some clones in this sample may be carry-over from other donors' samples. The material was PBMCs, obtained from a glioma patient treated with radiotherapy, temozolomide or both. This chain connects TRBV2 to TRBJ2-1; TRBD1 is a possible D gene (6 bases). CDR3 amino acids: CASTQLASGGDEQFF. CDR3 bases: TGTGCCAGCACTCAGTTAGCCAGTGGGGGCGATGAGCAGTTCTTC. The variable domain in full, completed from reference TRBV2 and TRBJ2-1, reads EPEVTQTPSHQVTQMGQEVILRCVPISNHLYFYWYRQILGQKVEFLVSFYNNEISEKSEIFDDQFSVERPDGSNFTLKIRSTKLEDSAMYFCASTQLASGGDEQFFGPGTRLTVL.